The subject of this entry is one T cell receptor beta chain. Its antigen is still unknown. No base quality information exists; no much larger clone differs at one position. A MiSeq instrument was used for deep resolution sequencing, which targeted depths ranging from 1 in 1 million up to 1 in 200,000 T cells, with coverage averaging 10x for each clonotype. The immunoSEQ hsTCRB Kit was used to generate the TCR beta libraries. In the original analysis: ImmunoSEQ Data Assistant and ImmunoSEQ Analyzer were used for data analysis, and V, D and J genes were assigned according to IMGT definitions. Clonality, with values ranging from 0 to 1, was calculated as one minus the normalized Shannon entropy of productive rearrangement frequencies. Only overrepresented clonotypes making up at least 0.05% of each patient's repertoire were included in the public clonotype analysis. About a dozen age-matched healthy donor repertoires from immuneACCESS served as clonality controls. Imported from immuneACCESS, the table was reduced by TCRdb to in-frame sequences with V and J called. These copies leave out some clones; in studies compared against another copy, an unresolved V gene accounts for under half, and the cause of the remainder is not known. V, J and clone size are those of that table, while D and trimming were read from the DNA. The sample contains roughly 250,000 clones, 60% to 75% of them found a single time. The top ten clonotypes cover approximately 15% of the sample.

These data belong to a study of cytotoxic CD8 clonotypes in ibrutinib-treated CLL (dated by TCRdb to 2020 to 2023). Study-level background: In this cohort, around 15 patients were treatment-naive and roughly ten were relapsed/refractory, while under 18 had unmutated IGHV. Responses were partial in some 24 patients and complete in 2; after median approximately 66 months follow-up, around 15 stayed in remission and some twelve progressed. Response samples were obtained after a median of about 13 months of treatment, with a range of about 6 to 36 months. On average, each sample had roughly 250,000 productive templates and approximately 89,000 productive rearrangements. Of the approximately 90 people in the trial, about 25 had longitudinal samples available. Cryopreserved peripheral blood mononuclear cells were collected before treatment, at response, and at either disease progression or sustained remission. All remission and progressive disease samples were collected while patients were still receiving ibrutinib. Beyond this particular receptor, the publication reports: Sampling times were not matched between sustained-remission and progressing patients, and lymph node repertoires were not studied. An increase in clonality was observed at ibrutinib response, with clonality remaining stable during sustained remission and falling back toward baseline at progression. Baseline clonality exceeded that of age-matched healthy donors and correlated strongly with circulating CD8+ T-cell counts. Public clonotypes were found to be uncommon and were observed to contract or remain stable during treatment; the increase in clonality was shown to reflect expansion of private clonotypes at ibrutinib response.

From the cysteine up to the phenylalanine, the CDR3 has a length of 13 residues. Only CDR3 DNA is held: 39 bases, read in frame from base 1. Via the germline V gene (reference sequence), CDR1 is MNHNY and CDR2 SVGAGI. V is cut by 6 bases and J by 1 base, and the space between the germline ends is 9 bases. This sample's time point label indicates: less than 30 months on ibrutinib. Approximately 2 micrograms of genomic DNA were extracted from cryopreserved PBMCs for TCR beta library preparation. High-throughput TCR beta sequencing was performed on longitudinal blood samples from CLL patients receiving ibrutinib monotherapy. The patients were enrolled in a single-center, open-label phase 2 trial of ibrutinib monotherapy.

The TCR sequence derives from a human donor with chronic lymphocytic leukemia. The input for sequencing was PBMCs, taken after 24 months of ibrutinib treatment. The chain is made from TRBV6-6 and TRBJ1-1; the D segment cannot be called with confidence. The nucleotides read TGTGCCAGCAGCGATCCACCGAACACTGAAGCTTTCTTT. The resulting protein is CASSDPPNTEAFF.